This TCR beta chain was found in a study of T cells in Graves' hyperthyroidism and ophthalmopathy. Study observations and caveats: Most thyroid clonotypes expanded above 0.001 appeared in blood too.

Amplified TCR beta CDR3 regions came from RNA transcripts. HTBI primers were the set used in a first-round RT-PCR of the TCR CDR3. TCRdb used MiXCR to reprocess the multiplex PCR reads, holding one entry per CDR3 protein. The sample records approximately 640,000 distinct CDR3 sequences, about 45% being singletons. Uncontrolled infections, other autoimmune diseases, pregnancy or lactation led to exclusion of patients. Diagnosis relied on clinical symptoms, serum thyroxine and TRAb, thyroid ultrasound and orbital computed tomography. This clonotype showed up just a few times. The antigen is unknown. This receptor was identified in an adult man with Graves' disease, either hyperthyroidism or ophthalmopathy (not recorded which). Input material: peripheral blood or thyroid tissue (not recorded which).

The CDR3 sequence: CASRKTGVATNEKLFF. The CDR3 DNA reads as TGTGCCAGCAGAAAGACAGGGGTGGCAACTAATGAAAAACTGTTTTTT. The chain employs TRBV2 and TRBJ1-4; TRBD1 aligns across 8 bases. Germline V CDR1 and CDR2: SNHLY, FYNNEI. The V gene end was trimmed by 6 bases and the J gene end by 0 bases; junction bases not matched to a gene: 6. The CDR3 sequence is 16 residues long. The full variable domain, rest sourced from reference TRBV2 and TRBJ1-4, is EPEVTQTPSHQVTQMGQEVILRCVPISNHLYFYWYRQILGQKVEFLVSFYNNEISEKSEIFDDQFSVERPDGSNFTLKIRSTKLEDSAMYFCASRKTGVATNEKLFFGSGTQLSVL.